This is a list of T cell receptor beta chains from one sample in a study of vaccination and CD4 T cells after COVID-19. A single record per CDR3 protein comes from TCRdb applying MiXCR to the PCR reads. The sample lists under 25,000 distinct CDR3 sequences; more than 40% were seen once. Their antigens are not known. The sequenced sample consisted of CD4+ T cells from blood, cultured in vitro. Receptors were obtained from a human donor who had recovered from COVID-19. CDR3s include the opening cysteine and the closing phenylalanine or tryptophan. D genes are given only for firm matches. A clone size is listed for some rows: how often the clone was seen (once, few, many), or a class if it is expanded.

D,size,J,V,CDR3,DNA
-,once,TRBJ1-4,TRBV6-2/TRBV6-3,CASIKDGTNEKLFF,TGTGCCAGCATTAAAGACGGAACTAATGAAAAACTGTTTTTT
-,few,TRBJ1-6,TRBV7-9,CASSDPFVGTGSPLHF,TGTGCCAGCAGCGACCCGTTTGTCGGTACGGGCTCACCCCTCCACTTT
-,few,TRBJ2-7,TRBV20-1,CSARPGIDAYEQYF,TGCAGTGCTAGACCAGGGATCGATGCCTACGAGCAGTACTTC
-,few,TRBJ1-1,TRBV20-1,CSAGGWKVNTEAFF,TGCAGTGCTGGGGGGTGGAAGGTGAACACTGAAGCTTTCTTT
-,few,TRBJ1-6,TRBV19,CASSDVGMFSPLHF,TGTGCCAGTAGTGACGTCGGCATGTTTTCACCCCTCCACTTT
-,few,TRBJ1-2,TRBV7-8,CASSLFGGNYGYTF,TGTGCCAGCAGCTTATTTGGGGGTAACTATGGCTACACCTTC
TRBD1,-,TRBJ2-7,TRBV5-4,CASSLAAAGTGGYEQYF,TGTGCCAGCAGCTTGGCGGCGGCCGGGACAGGGGGCTACGAGCAGTACTTC
TRBD1,-,TRBJ1-1,TRBV2,CASSADRVGTEAFF,TGTGCCAGCAGTGCGGACAGGGTCGGCACTGAAGCTTTCTTT
TRBD1,-,TRBJ1-5,TRBV20-1,CSASRTGYQPQHF,TGCAGTGCTAGTCGGACAGGTTATCAGCCCCAGCATTTT
-,-,TRBJ1-6,TRBV27,CASSPGTRANSPLHF,TGTGCCAGCAGCCCCGGGACGCGAGCTAATTCACCCCTCCACTTT
-,-,TRBJ2-7,TRBV5-6,CASSLRRSSYEQYF,TGTGCCAGCAGCTTGCGGCGGAGCTCCTACGAGCAGTACTTC
-,-,TRBJ2-1,TRBV7-9,CASSQTTGGGQSYNEQFF,TGTGCCAGCTCCCAAACCACTGGTGGCGGGCAATCCTACAATGAGCAGTTCTTC
-,few,TRBJ1-5,TRBV28,CASAGSNQPQHF,TGTGCCAGCGCCGGGAGCAATCAGCCCCAGCATTTT
TRBD1,-,TRBJ2-7,TRBV19,CASSSVGQGVSYEQYF,TGTGCCAGTAGTTCAGTGGGACAGGGAGTTTCCTACGAGCAGTACTTC
-,few,TRBJ1-6,TRBV20-1,CSAKGRGGSSYNSPLHF,TGCAGTGCTAAGGGCAGGGGAGGGAGCTCCTATAATTCACCCCTCCACTTT
-,few,TRBJ1-1,TRBV6-5,CASSYGLMGEAFF,TGTGCCAGCAGTTACGGGTTAATGGGTGAAGCTTTCTTT
-,-,TRBJ1-1,TRBV9,CASSVGNSGNTEAFF,TGTGCCAGCAGCGTAGGTAACAGCGGAAACACTGAAGCTTTCTTT
TRBD1,-,TRBJ2-5,TRBV24-1,CATSPGAGGGETQYF,TGTGCCACCAGTCCGGGGGCAGGGGGCGGAGAGACCCAGTACTTC
-,-,TRBJ2-1,TRBV7-2,CASSFLRANEQFF,TGTGCCAGCAGCTTTCTGAGGGCGAATGAGCAGTTCTTC
-,few,TRBJ2-3,TRBV7-2,CASSQATDTQYF,TGTGCCAGCAGCCAGGCCACAGATACGCAGTATTTT
TRBD1,-,TRBJ1-1,TRBV29-1,CSVGWDSYTEAFF,TGCAGCGTGGGATGGGACAGTTACACTGAAGCTTTCTTT
TRBD2,-,TRBJ2-5,TRBV20-1,CSARESQAGRAKTQYF,TGCAGTGCTAGAGAATCGCAAGCGGGGCGGGCAAAGACCCAGTACTTC
TRBD1,-,TRBJ1-1,TRBV20-1,CSASQGGYPEAFF,TGCAGTGCTAGTCAGGGGGGGTACCCTGAAGCTTTCTTT
-,-,TRBJ2-7,TRBV2,CASSEVRSTYEQYF,TGTGCCAGCAGTGAGGTCAGATCAACCTACGAGCAGTACTTC
-,-,TRBJ2-3,TRBV20-1,CSAKTPADTQYF,TGCAGTGCTAAGACTCCCGCAGATACGCAGTATTTT
-,once,TRBJ1-1,TRBV4-2,CASSSSDGKNTEAFF,TGTGCCAGCAGTTCGTCGGACGGTAAGAACACTGAAGCTTTCTTT
-,-,TRBJ2-3,TRBV19,CASSIDRAADTQYF,TGTGCCAGTAGTATAGATCGGGCGGCAGATACGCAGTATTTT
TRBD1,few,TRBJ1-2,TRBV20-1,CSARTGSSGYTF,TGCAGTGCTAGGACAGGGAGTAGTGGCTACACCTTC
-,few,TRBJ2-3,TRBV7-6,CASSSMAAGTDTQYF,TGTGCCAGCAGCTCTATGGCGGCCGGCACAGATACGCAGTATTTT
TRBD1,few,TRBJ2-5,TRBV7-3,CASSLGTGGIETQYF,TGTGCCAGCAGCCTCGGGACAGGGGGCATAGAGACCCAGTACTTC
-,-,TRBJ2-7,TRBV6-1,CASSPRRGTTTSSYEQYF,TGTGCCAGCAGTCCCCGGAGGGGGACGACGACAAGCTCCTACGAGCAGTACTTC
TRBD2,-,TRBJ2-1,TRBV7-8,CASSLAYPFEGTRNWNEQFF,TGTGCCAGCAGCTTAGCCTATCCCTTTGAGGGGACTAGGAATTGGAATGAGCAGTTCTTC
-,-,TRBJ1-2,TRBV20-1,CSARQDSNYGYTF,TGCAGTGCTCGACAGGATTCTAACTATGGCTACACCTTC
-,few,TRBJ1-6,TRBV19,CASSIKADSPLHF,TGTGCCAGTAGTATAAAGGCGGATTCACCCCTCCACTTT
-,-,TRBJ2-1,TRBV6-1,CATQIAQTFYNEQFF,TGTGCCACCCAAATCGCTCAGACATTCTACAATGAGCAGTTCTTC
-,-,TRBJ1-2,TRBV5-1,CASSQGTTSYGYTF,TGCGCCAGCAGCCAAGGAACGACCTCCTATGGCTACACCTTC
-,-,TRBJ1-1,TRBV9,CASKASMNTEAFF,TGTGCCAGCAAGGCCAGCATGAACACTGAAGCTTTCTTT
TRBD2,-,TRBJ2-1,TRBV24-1,CATEGTSGNNEQFF,TGTGCCACCGAAGGGACTAGCGGAAACAATGAGCAGTTCTTC
-,-,TRBJ1-1,TRBV30,CAWSGQMNTEAFF,TGTGCCTGGAGTGGACAGATGAACACTGAAGCTTTCTTT